This T cell receptor (beta chain) originates from a study of blood T cell repertoires in COVID-19. Across the whole study: Samples of COVID-19 (acute and convalescent) were obtained from the United States, Italy and Spain. T cells, B-cell-depleted T cells, or PBMCs supplied cDNA or gDNA.

Source study methods: Estimation of nucleated cell counts was performed using reference gene primer amplification. The method was immunoSEQ multiplex PCR; TCRdb's version includes in-frame clones alone and lacks a portion of them. D and trimming were read from the DNA, whereas the V and J calls and clone size are those reported in that table. Found here are under 300,000 clones, 75% to 90% of them singletons; the top ten hold 11%. J was trimmed by 1 base and V by 9 bases; bases with no gene match: 7. This CDR3 has 14 residues. Germline V gives CDR1 MNHEY, CDR2 SVGAGI. This sequence was found in a woman in her 70s with acute or convalescent COVID-19. Input material: peripheral blood. The chain employs TRBV6-5 and TRBJ2-3; 7 bases are a match to TRBD1. CDR3 DNA: TGTGCCAGAAAGACAGGGAAGGGCACAGATACGCAGTATTTT. This encodes CARKTGKGTDTQYF.